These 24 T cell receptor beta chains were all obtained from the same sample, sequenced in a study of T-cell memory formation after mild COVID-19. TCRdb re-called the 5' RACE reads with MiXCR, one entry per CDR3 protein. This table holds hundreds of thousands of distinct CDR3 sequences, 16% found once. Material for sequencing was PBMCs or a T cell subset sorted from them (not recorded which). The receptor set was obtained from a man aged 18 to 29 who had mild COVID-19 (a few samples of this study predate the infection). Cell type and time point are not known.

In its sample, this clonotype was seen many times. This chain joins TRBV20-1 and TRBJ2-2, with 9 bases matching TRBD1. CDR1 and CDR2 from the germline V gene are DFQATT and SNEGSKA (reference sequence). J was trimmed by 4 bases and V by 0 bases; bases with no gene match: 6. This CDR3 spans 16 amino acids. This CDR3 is CSARDAGTGPTGELFF. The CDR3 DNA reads TGCAGTGCTAGAGATGCCGGGACAGGGCCCACCGGGGAGCTGTTTTTT.

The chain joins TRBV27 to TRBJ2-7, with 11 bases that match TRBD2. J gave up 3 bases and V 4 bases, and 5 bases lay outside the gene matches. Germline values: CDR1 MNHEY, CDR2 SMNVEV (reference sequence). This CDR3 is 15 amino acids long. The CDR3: CASSSRTSGLYEQYV. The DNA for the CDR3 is TGTGCCAGCAGTTCACGGACTAGCGGGCTCTACGAGCAGTACGTC.

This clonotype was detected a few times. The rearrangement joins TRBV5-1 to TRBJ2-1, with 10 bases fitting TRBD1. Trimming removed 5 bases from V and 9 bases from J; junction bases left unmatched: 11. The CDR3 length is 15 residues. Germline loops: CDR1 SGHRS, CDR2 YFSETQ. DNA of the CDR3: TGCGCCAGCAGTTTAGGACAGGGGGTTAGCGGTGAGCAGTTCTTC. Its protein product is CASSLGQGVSGEQFF.

The CDR3 sequence is CASSARSGDEQFF. Here the CDR3 DNA reads TGCGCCAGCAGCGCAAGGAGTGGGGATGAGCAGTTCTTC. The J gene is TRBJ2-1, the V gene TRBV4-3; D uncertain. V was shortened by 5 bases and J by 8 bases, with 13 bases between the two germline ends. This CDR3 spans 13 amino acids. CDR1 is LGHNA, CDR2 YSLEER, per germline.

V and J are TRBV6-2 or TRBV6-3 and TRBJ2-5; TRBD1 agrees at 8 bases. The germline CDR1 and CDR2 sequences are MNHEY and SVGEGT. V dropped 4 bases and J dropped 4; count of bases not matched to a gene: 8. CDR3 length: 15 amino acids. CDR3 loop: CASSSDRGFRETQYF. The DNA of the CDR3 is TGTGCCAGCAGTTCCGACAGGGGATTTCGAGAGACCCAGTACTTC.

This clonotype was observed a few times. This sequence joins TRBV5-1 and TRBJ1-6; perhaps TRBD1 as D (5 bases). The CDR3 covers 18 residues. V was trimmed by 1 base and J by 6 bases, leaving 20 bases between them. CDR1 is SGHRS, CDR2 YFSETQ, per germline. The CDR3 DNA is TGCGCCAGCAGCTTGAGGGGAGGACGGCCCCTTCGTAATTCACCCCTCCACTTT. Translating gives CASSLRGGRPLRNSPLHF. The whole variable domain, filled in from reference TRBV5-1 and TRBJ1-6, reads KAGVTQTPRYLIKTRGQQVTLSCSPISGHRSVSWYQQTPGQGLQFLFEYFSETQRNKGNFPGRFSGRQFSNSRSEMNVSTLELGDSALYLCASSLRGGRPLRNSPLHFGNGTRLTVT.

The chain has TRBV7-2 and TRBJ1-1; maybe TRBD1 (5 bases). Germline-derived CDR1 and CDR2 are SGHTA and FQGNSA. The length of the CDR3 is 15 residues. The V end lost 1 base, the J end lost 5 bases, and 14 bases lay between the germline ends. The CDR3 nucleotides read TGTGCCAGCAGCTTAGTGGGCCTAAAGGGGACTGAAGCTTTCTTT. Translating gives CASSLVGLKGTEAFF.

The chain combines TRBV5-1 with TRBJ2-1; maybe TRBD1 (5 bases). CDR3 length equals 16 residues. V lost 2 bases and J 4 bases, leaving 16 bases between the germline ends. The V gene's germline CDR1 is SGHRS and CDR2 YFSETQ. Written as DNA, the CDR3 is TGCGCCAGCAGCTTTCCGGACACCCCGATGTACAATGAGCAGTTCTTC. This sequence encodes CASSFPDTPMYNEQFF.

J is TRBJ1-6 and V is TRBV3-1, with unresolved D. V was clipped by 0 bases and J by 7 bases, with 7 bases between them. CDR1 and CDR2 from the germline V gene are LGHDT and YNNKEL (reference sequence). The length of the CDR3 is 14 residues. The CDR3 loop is CASSQELKNSPLHF. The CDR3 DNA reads TGTGCCAGCAGCCAAGAACTCAAAAATTCACCCCTCCACTTT.

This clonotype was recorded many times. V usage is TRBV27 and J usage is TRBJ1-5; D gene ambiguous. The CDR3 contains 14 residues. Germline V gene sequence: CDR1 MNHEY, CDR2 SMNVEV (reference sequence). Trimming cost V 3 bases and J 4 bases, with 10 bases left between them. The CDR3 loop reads CASSLGGTNQPQHF. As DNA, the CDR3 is TGTGCCAGCAGTTTGGGCGGAACAAATCAGCCCCAGCATTTT.

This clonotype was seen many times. CDR3 nucleotide sequence: TGCGCCAGCAGCTTGGAGCGGGGCGAAGAGACCCAGTACTTC. Translated: CASSLERGEETQYF. This sequence joins TRBV5-1 and TRBJ2-5; 7 bases are a match to TRBD2. Per the germline V gene, CDR1 is SGHRS and CDR2 is YFSETQ. V dropped 0 bases and J dropped 3; count of bases not matched to a gene: 2. This CDR3 comprises 14 residues.

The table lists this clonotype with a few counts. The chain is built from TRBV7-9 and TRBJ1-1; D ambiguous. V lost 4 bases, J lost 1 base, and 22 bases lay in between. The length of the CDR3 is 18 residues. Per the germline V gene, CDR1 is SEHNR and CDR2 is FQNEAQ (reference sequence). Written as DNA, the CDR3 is TGTGCCAGCAGCTCTCACTGGCCCCTAGCTACGGAGAACACTGAAGCTTTCTTT. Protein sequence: CASSSHWPLATENTEAFF.

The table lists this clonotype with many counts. CDR3 nucleotides: TGTGCCAGCAACGCACAGGGGACCGGGGAGCTGTTTTTT. This encodes CASNAQGTGELFF. The V gene is TRBV6-2 or TRBV6-3, the J gene TRBJ2-2; TRBD1 agrees at 7 bases. Trimming cost V 7 bases and J 5 bases; bases outside gene matches: 4. Germline V gives CDR1 MNHEY, CDR2 SVGEGT. The CDR3 has 13 residues.

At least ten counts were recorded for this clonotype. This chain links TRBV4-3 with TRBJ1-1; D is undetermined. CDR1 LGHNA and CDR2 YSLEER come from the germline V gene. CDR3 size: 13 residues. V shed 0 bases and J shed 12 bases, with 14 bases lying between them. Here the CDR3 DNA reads TGCGCCAGCAGCCAAGATGTGTCCTTGCCGCCTTTCTTT. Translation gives CASSQDVSLPPFF.

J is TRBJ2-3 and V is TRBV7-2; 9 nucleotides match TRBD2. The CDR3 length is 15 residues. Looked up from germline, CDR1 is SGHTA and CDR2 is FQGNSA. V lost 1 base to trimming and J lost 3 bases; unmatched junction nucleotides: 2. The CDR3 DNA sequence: TGTGCCAGCAGCTTAGGGACTAGCGAAACAGATACGCAGTATTTT. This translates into CASSLGTSETDTQYF.

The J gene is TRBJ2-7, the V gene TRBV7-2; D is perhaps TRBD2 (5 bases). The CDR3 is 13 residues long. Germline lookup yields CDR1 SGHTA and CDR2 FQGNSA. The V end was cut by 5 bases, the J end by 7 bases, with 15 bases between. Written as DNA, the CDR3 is TGTGCCAGCAGCGACTATCCGGTCATGGAGCAGTACTTC. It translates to CASSDYPVMEQYF.

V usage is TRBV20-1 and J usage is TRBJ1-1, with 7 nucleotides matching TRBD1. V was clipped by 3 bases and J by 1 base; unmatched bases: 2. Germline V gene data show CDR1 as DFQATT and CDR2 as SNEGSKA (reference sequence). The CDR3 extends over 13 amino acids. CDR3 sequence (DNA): TGCAGTGCTAGGGGGACAGCGAACACTGAAGCTTTCTTT. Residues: CSARGTANTEAFF.

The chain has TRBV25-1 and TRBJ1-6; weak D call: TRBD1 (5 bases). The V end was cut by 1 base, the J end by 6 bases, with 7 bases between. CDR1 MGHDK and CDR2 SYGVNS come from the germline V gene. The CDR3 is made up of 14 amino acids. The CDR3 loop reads CASSELTVNSPLHF. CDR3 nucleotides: TGTGCCAGCAGTGAATTGACAGTTAATTCACCCCTCCACTTT.

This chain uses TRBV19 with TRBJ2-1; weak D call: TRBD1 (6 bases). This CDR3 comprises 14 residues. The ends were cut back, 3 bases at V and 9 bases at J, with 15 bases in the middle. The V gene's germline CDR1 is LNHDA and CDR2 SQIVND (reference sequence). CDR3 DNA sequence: TGTGCCAGTAGTATTGCGGTCCCCAGGGGTGAGCAGTTCTTC. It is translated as CASSIAVPRGEQFF.

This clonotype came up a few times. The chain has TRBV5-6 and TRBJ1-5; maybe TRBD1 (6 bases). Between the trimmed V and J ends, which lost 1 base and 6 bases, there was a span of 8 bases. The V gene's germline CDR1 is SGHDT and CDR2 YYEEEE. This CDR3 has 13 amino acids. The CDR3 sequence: CASSLQGLQPQHF. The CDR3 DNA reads TGTGCCAGCAGCTTGCAGGGGCTTCAGCCCCAGCATTTT.

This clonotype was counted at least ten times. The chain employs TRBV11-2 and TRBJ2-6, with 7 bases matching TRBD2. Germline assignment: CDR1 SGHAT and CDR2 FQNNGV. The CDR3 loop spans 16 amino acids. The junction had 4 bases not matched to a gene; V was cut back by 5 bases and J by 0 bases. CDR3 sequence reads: CASSPGGNSGANVLTF. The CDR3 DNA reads TGTGCCAGCAGCCCCGGGGGGAACTCTGGGGCCAACGTCCTGACTTTC.

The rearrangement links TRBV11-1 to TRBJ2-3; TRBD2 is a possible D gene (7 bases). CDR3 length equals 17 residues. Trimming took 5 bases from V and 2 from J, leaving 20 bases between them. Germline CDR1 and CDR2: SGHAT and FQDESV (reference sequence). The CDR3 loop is CASSLSGTIRNTDTQYF. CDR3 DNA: TGTGCCAGCAGCCTAAGCGGGACAATCCGAAACACAGATACGCAGTATTTT. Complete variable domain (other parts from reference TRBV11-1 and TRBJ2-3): EAEVAQSPRYKITEKSQAVAFWCDPISGHATLYWYRQILGQGPELLVQFQDESVVDDSQLPKDRFSAERLKGVDSTLKIQPAELGDSAMYLCASSLSGTIRNTDTQYFGPGTRLTVL.

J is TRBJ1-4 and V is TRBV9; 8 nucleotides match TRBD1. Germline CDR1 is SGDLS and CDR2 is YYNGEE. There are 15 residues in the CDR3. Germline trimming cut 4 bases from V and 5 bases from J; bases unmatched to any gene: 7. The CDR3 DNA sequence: TGTGCCAGCAGCACACAGGGGGTGGCGAATGAAAAACTGTTTTTT. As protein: CASSTQGVANEKLFF.

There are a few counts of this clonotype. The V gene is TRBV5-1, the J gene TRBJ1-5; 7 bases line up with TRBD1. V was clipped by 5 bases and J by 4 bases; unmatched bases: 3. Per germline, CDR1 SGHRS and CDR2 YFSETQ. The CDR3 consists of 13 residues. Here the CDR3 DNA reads TGCGCCAGCAGGTGGGACAGTAATCAGCCCCAGCATTTT. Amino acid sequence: CASRWDSNQPQHF.